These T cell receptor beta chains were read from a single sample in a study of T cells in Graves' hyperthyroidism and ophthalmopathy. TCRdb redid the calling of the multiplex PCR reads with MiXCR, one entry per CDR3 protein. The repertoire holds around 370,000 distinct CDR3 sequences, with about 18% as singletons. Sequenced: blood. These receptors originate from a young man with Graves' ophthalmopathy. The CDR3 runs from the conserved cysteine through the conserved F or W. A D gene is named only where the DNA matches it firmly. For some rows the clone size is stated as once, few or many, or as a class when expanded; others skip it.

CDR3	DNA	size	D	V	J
CASSVRSDSYEQYF	TGTGCCAGCAGCGTAAGATCAGACTCCTACGAGCAGTACTTC	.	.	TRBV9	TRBJ2-7
CASSPRSSGGHEQFF	TGCGCCAGCAGCCCCCGGAGTAGCGGGGGGCATGAGCAGTTCTTC	.	TRBD2	TRBV4-1	TRBJ2-1
CASSDAAGGKHF	TGTGCCAGCAGTGACGCGGCGGGGGGAAAGCATTTT	few	.	TRBV6-4	TRBJ1-5
CASSLHPIRGTGHYEQYF	TGTGCCAGCAGCTTACACCCCATACGCGGGACAGGGCACTACGAGCAGTACTTC	once	TRBD1	TRBV5-1	TRBJ2-7
CASSTRQGIYEKLFF	TGTGCCAGCAGCACCAGACAGGGGATATATGAAAAACTGTTTTTT	few	TRBD1	TRBV7-9	TRBJ1-4
CATTDGAVQETQCF	TGTGCCACAACAGATGGAGCGGTCCAAGAGACCCAGTGCTTC	.	.	TRBV24-1	TRBJ2-5
CSARTGGLNTEAFF	TGCAGTGCTAGAACCGGGGGCTTGAACACTGAAGCTTTCTTT	many	.	TRBV20-1	TRBJ1-1
CASSFGRGPSYEQYF	TGTGCCAGCAGTTTTGGGCGGGGGCCTTCCTACGAGCAGTACTTC	many	.	TRBV12-3/TRBV12-4	TRBJ2-7
CSAREPGTSTQYF	TGCAGTGCTAGGGAACCCGGGACTAGCACGCAGTATTTT	many	TRBD2	TRBV20-1	TRBJ2-3
CSVESSGNTEAFF	TGCAGCGTTGAATCTTCGGGGAACACTGAAGCTTTCTTT	.	.	TRBV29-1	TRBJ1-1
CASSSGDSNTEAFF	TGTGCCAGCAGTTCGGGAGACTCGAACACTGAAGCTTTCTTT	many	.	TRBV28	TRBJ1-1
CASSPVSPVVNSPLHF	TGCGCCAGCAGCCCGGTTTCACCGGTCGTTAATTCACCCCTCCACTTT	.	.	TRBV4-1	TRBJ1-6
CASRSTGGANYGYTF	TGTGCCAGCAGGTCGACAGGGGGCGCCAACTATGGCTACACCTTC	.	TRBD1	TRBV28	TRBJ1-2
CASSSRGASSYEQYF	TGTGCCAGCAGTTCGAGGGGGGCTAGCTCCTACGAGCAGTACTTC	many	.	TRBV27	TRBJ2-7
CATSDPGQGSYNEQFF	TGTGCCACCAGTGACCCAGGACAGGGATCCTACAATGAGCAGTTCTTC	.	TRBD1	TRBV24-1	TRBJ2-1
CASSLSTGGGSPLHF	TGTGCCAGCAGTTTATCCACGGGGGGGGGTTCACCCCTCCACTTT	.	.	TRBV27	TRBJ1-6
CASSQVNEKLFF	TGTGCCAGCTCACAGGTTAATGAAAAACTGTTTTTT	many	.	TRBV18	TRBJ1-4
CASSLRAGDIHNEQFF	TGTGCCAGCAGCTTAAGGGCAGGGGACATCCACAATGAGCAGTTCTTC	many	.	TRBV7-8	TRBJ2-1
CASSVSKAGSEQFF	TGTGCCAGCAGCGTAAGTAAAGCTGGGAGTGAGCAGTTCTTC	many	.	TRBV9	TRBJ2-1
CASRGQSSYEQYF	TGTGCCAGCAGGGGACAGAGCTCCTACGAGCAGTACTTC	few	TRBD1	TRBV27	TRBJ2-7